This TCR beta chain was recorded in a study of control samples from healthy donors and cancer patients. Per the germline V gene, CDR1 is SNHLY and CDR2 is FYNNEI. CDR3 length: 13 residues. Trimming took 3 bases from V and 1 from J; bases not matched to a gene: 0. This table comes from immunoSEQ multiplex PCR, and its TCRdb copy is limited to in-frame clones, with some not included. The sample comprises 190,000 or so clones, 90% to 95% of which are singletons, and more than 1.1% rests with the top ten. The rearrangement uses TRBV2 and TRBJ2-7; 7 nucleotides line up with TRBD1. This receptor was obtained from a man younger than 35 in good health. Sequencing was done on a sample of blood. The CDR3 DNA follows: TGTGCCAGCAGTGACAGGGGGTCCTACGAGCAGTACTTC. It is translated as CASSDRGSYEQYF.